This TCR beta chain was observed in a study of blood T cells in healthy people across ages. V was pared by 1 base and J by 0 bases, with 17 bases between. Germline V gene sequence: CDR1 SGDLS, CDR2 YYNGEE. The CDR3 runs 18 residues. The authors ran a second PCR of about 6 to 11 cycles using a sample-barcoded 5' primer and a J-beta primer mix. TCRdb re-called the 5' RACE reads with MiXCR, one entry per CDR3 protein. The profile covers under 2 million distinct CDR3 sequences, with almost 35% appearing a single time and around 11% taken by the ten largest. Approximately 10 milliliters was the volume of peripheral blood drawn from each donor.

The source is a woman in her 30s in good health. Sample: blood. The chain links TRBV9 to TRBJ2-1, with a tentative D call TRBD1 (6 bases). CDR3 nucleotide sequence: TGTGCCAGCAGCGTAAAGGACAGCCACACGAGCTCCTACAATGAGCAGTTCTTC. Translation: CASSVKDSHTSSYNEQFF.